The clone carrying this T cell receptor beta chain was observed a few times. The antigen is not known. These data are taken from a study of cytomegalovirus exposure and HLA in healthy donors. Study outcomes and limitations: It was around 160 TCR beta chains that were listed as cytomegalovirus-associated. In a later analysis, TCR beta V- and J-gene trimming was associated with a missense DCLRE1C variant.

PCR used 60 Vbeta primers and 13 Jbeta primers. Using immunoSEQ multiplex PCR, the repertoire was profiled, and TCRdb retains in-frame clones only, with some absent. Of roughly 150,000 clones in the sample, around 10% were seen once. This TCR was recovered from a male donor in good health and CMV-seronegative. The sample consisted of PBMCs.

The CDR3 is CASSPPGHSKETQYF. CDR3 bases: TGTGCCAGCAGCCCTCCGGGACACAGTAAAGAGACCCAGTACTTC. The J gene is TRBJ2-5, the V gene TRBV7-9, with D possibly being TRBD1 (6 bases). V was clipped by 5 bases and J by 3 bases, with 16 bases between them. CDR1 and CDR2 (germline): SEHNR, FQNEAQ (reference sequence). The CDR3 runs to 15 residues. The variable domain in full, completed from reference TRBV7-9 and TRBJ2-5, reads DTGVSQNPRHKITKRGQNVTFRCDPISEHNRLYWYRQTLGQGPEFLTYFQNEAQLEKSRLLSDRFSAERPKGSFSTLEIQRTEQGDSAMYLCASSPPGHSKETQYFGPGTRLLVL.